This record looks at one T cell receptor beta chain sequence and its context. V lost 0 bases, J lost 0 bases, and 2 bases stayed unmatched. The length of the CDR3 is 15 residues. The V gene's germline CDR1 is SGDLS and CDR2 YYNGEE. As processed by the authors: Reference gene primer amplification gave estimated nucleated cell counts. Here immunoSEQ multiplex PCR was the method, and the copy in TCRdb shows in-frame clones only, minus some. That table supplies the V and J calls and clone size; D and trimming were determined from the DNA. The sample has around 260,000 clones; over 75% are singletons. The data were obtained in a study of blood T cell repertoires in COVID-19. Study background: Some COVID-19 samples were acute and others convalescent; all came from the United States, Italy and Spain. Sources were T cells, B-cell-depleted T cells, or PBMCs; the material itself was cDNA or gDNA.

This TCR derives from a human donor in a cohort sampled during active COVID-19. V usage is TRBV9 and J usage is TRBJ2-7; 8 positions agree with TRBD1. The source material was peripheral blood. CDR3 protein: CASSVAGTGSYEQYF. The CDR3 coding sequence is TGTGCCAGCAGCGTAGCCGGGACAGGCTCCTACGAGCAGTACTTC.